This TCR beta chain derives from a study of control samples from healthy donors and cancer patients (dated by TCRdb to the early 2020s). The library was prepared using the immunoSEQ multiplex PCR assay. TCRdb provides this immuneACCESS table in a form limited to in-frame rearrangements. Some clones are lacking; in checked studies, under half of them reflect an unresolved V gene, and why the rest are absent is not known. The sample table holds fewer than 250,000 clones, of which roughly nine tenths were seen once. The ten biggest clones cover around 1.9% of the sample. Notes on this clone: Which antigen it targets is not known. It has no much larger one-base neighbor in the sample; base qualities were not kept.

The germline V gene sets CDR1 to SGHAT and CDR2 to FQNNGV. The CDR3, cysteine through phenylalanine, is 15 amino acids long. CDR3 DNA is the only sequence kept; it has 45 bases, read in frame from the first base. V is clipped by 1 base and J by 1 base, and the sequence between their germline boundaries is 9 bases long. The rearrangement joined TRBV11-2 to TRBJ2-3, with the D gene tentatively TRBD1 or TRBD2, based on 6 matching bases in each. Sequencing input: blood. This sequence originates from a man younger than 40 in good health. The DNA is TGTGCCAGCAGCTTAGGGGGGGCCGGCACAGATACGCAGTATTTT. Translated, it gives CASSLGGAGTDTQYF.